The next 2 T cell receptor beta chains were all read from a single sample in a study of shared clonotypes between healthy human individuals. Profiling relied on immunoSEQ multiplex PCR, and the TCRdb table lists in-frame clones only, not all of them. The repertoire has millions of clones, roughly 95% of them found once; the top ten carry around 1.1%. Naive CD8 cells, CD45RO-negative and positively selected for CCR7, excluded terminally differentiated effector memory CD45RA+ cells. The material sequenced was naive CD8+ T cells sorted from blood. The receptors were sampled from a man younger than 30 in good health.

This clone was observed a few times. Germline and junction disagree at one end, which may indicate a read error. The genes are TRBV30 and TRBJ2-7; TRBD2 matches at 7 bases. The CDR3 is made up of 14 amino acids. Germline V gene lookup returns CDR1 GTSNPN and CDR2 SVGIG (reference sequence). The CDR3 DNA reads as TGTGCCTGGAGTTCGAGACTAGCCTCCGACGAGCAGTACTTC. Translation gives CAWSSRLASDEQYF.

This clone was found once. The J gene is TRBJ1-6, the V gene TRBV6-5; D might be TRBD1 (5 bases). This CDR3 is 11 amino acids long. V gave up 8 bases and J gave up 13 bases, with 12 bases separating them. Germline lookup yields CDR1 MNHEY and CDR2 SVGAGI. Written as DNA, the CDR3 is TGTGCCAGCTCGGACGGGGGTCCCCTCCACTTT. Its protein is CASSDGGPLHF.